The subject of this entry is one T cell receptor beta chain. This CDR3 is built from 15 residues. Trimming removed 5 bases from V and 5 bases from J; junction bases left unmatched: 11. Germline lookup yields CDR1 SEHNR and CDR2 FQNEAQ (reference sequence). The assay was immunoSEQ multiplex PCR, and TCRdb's table has in-frame clones only and misses some. The sample yields about 200,000 clones, 80% to 85% seen once. The sample comes from a study of blood T cell repertoires in COVID-19. This receptor was identified in a man aged 35-49 years who had recovered from COVID-19. The J gene is TRBJ1-2, the V gene TRBV7-9, with TRBD1 matching over 7 bases. Material for sequencing was PBMCs or T cells enriched from blood (not recorded which). The CDR3 here is CASSILTGTAYGYTF. The CDR3, as DNA: TGTGCCAGCAGCATCTTGACAGGGACTGCGTATGGCTACACCTTC.